The 22 T cell receptor beta chains given below trace back to one sample, sequenced in a study of shared clonotypes between healthy human individuals (TCRdb year 2020). Libraries came from the immunoSEQ multiplex PCR assay. This is the immuneACCESS table as TCRdb keeps it, with only in-frame sequences that have V and J called. A part of the clones is gone; compared with another copy, unresolved V genes explain less than half, and the rest is unexplained. In this sample the table shows 2.3 million or so clones, 90% to 95% of which occur a single time. Jointly, the top ten make up 0.39% of the sample. Specimen: naive CD4+ T cells from PBMCs. This specimen's cell subset or site label, interpreted: CD45RA+ positively selected. The origin of the receptors is a man aged 18 to 30 in good health. Some clones in this sample may be carry-over from other donors' samples.

Comment on this clone: In the same sample, other DNA sequences code for this CDR3. The chain combines TRBV7-3 with TRBJ2-1; TRBD2 is a possible D gene (6 bases). This CDR3 contains 12 residues. Trimming removed 2 bases from V and 8 bases from J, with 7 bases in between. Per the germline V gene, CDR1 is SGHTA and CDR2 is FQGTGA. The CDR3 loop is CASSLGGDEQFF. In DNA form, the CDR3 reads TGTGCCAGCAGCTTAGGCGGGGATGAGCAGTTCTTC.

The chain couples TRBV15 to TRBJ1-4; 9 nucleotides match TRBD1. After removal of 2 bases from V and 10 bases from J, the junction contained 8 bases not matched to a gene. CDR3 length: 15 amino acids. Per germline, CDR1 LNHNV and CDR2 YYDKDF (reference sequence). Here the CDR3 DNA reads TGTGCCACCAGCAGAACAGGGGGCCCACAGGGAAAACTGTTTTTT. Its translation is CATSRTGGPQGKLFF. Together with reference TRBV15 and TRBJ1-4, the CDR3 gives the full variable domain: DAMVIQNPRYQVTQFGKPVTLSCSQTLNHNVMYWYQQKSSQAPKLLFHYYDKDFNNEADTPDNFQSRRPNTSFCFLDIRSPGLGDTAMYLCATSRTGGPQGKLFFGSGTQLSVL.

The chain recombines TRBV7-2 with TRBJ1-1, with D possibly being TRBD1 (5 bases). This CDR3 region has 16 residues. V was clipped by 3 bases and J by 1 base, with 15 bases between them. Germline CDR1 SGHTA, CDR2 FQGNSA. CDR3 coding DNA: TGTGCCAGCAGCTTGGGGGGGGTGTTTTGGAACACTGAAGCTTTCTTT. It yields the protein CASSLGGVFWNTEAFF.

The table lists this clone with a count of one. The chain links TRBV5-4 to TRBJ2-3, with 7 bases aligning to TRBD1. The V gene's germline CDR1 is SGHNT and CDR2 YYREEE (reference sequence). The ends lost 4 bases at V and 4 bases at J; junction bases unmatched: 12. The CDR3 consists of 16 residues. DNA for the CDR3: TGTGCCAGCAGCAACCCGGGACAGCGGTTGGCAGATACGCAGTATTTT. Its protein product is CASSNPGQRLADTQYF.

This clone was detected once. This chain connects TRBV28 to TRBJ2-1; either TRBD1 or TRBD2 may supply D (5 bases each). V dropped 6 bases and J dropped 2 bases, with 17 bases sitting between them. Germline V gives CDR1 MDHEN, CDR2 SYDVKM. CDR3 length: 16 residues. CDR3 DNA sequence: TGTGCCAGCAGCCCCTTTGGGACCCACCCCTACAATGAGCAGTTCTTC. This gives the protein CASSPFGTHPYNEQFF.

V usage is TRBV28 and J usage is TRBJ1-5, with D unclear. V was cut by 0 bases and J by 9 bases, with 6 bases left in between. Germline V gives CDR1 MDHEN, CDR2 SYDVKM. The CDR3 contains 12 residues. The CDR3 nucleotides read TGTGCCAGCAGTTTATGGTCGCGGCCCCAGCATTTT. It yields the protein CASSLWSRPQHF.

The V gene is TRBV11-2, the J gene TRBJ2-7, with 10 bases lining up with TRBD1. After removal of 5 bases from V and 4 bases from J, the junction contained 5 bases not matched to a gene. The CDR3 spans 14 residues. The germline V gene has CDR1 SGHAT and CDR2 FQNNGV. The CDR3: CASSPGQGLYEQYF. CDR3 in DNA: TGTGCCAGCAGCCCGGGACAGGGGCTATACGAGCAGTACTTC.

Only one count was recorded for this clone. The CDR3 here is CASSFTLAGGETQYF. The DNA for the CDR3 is TGCGCCAGCAGCTTTACTCTAGCGGGAGGAGAGACCCAGTACTTC. This sequence joins TRBV5-1 and TRBJ2-5; 11 bases align to TRBD2. The CDR3 runs 15 residues. Trimming cost V 2 bases and J 4 bases; bases outside gene matches: 4. Germline V lookup: CDR1 SGHRS, CDR2 YFSETQ.

The chain carries TRBV7-2 and TRBJ2-3; TRBD1 might be the D (6 bases). V was clipped by 6 bases and J by 7 bases, with 11 bases between them. Germline V gene data show CDR1 as SGHTA and CDR2 as FQGNSA. The CDR3 consists of 12 residues. The CDR3 protein is CASRNQGYTQYF. As DNA, the CDR3 is TGTGCCAGCAGAAATCAGGGGTATACGCAGTATTTT.

The V call is TRBV28, the J call TRBJ2-1; D uncertain. Trimming removed 6 bases at V and 11 bases at J, with 17 bases between. In germline, CDR1 is MDHEN, CDR2 SYDVKM. The CDR3 spans 13 residues. CDR3 nucleotide sequence: TGTGCCAGCAGGAGAGACCCAACAGTCCAGCAGTTCTTC. Translated, it gives CASRRDPTVQQFF.

This chain links TRBV2 with TRBJ2-7, with D possibly called TRBD1 or TRBD2 (5 bases each). The CDR3 runs 16 residues. Germline loops: CDR1 SNHLY, CDR2 FYNNEI. Trimming took 0 bases from V and 0 from J, leaving 12 bases between them. The CDR3 nucleotides are TGTGCCAGCAGTGAAGCGGTGGCAGGGAGCTCCTACGAGCAGTACTTC. Translated, it gives CASSEAVAGSSYEQYF. Supplemented by reference TRBV2 and TRBJ2-7, the full variable domain reads EPEVTQTPSHQVTQMGQEVILRCVPISNHLYFYWYRQILGQKVEFLVSFYNNEISEKSEIFDDQFSVERPDGSNFTLKIRSTKLEDSAMYFCASSEAVAGSSYEQYFGPGTRLTVT.

This chain connects TRBV2 to TRBJ2-3; no definite D call. The CDR3 contains 12 residues. The germline V and J ends were trimmed by 6 bases and 5 bases, with 9 bases remaining between them. CDR1 and CDR2 (germline): SNHLY, FYNNEI. As DNA, the CDR3 is TGTGCCAGCAGCCAAAATGTAGATACGCAGTATTTT. Protein: CASSQNVDTQYF. The whole variable domain, remainder taken from reference TRBV2 and TRBJ2-3, is EPEVTQTPSHQVTQMGQEVILRCVPISNHLYFYWYRQILGQKVEFLVSFYNNEISEKSEIFDDQFSVERPDGSNFTLKIRSTKLEDSAMYFCASSQNVDTQYFGPGTRLTVL.

This clone came up once. The chain recombines TRBV7-9 with TRBJ1-6; D call uncertain. This CDR3 is 14 amino acids long. With 7 bases removed from V and 9 bases from J, the gap between germline ends came to 16 bases. Germline V lookup: CDR1 SEHNR, CDR2 FQNEAQ (reference sequence). CDR3 sequence (DNA): TGTGCCAGCAACATAGGACGAGGGAGTTCACCCCTCCACTTT. Amino acid sequence: CASNIGRGSSPLHF.

This clone was observed a handful of times. This chain joins TRBV2 and TRBJ2-2; D is unresolved. Per the germline V gene, CDR1 is SNHLY and CDR2 is FYNNEI. V gave up 6 bases and J gave up 6 bases, with 14 bases separating them. This CDR3 comprises 14 residues. This CDR3 is CASRLATAPGELFF. CDR3 DNA sequence: TGTGCCAGCAGATTAGCAACCGCACCCGGGGAGCTGTTTTTT. Filled out from reference TRBV2 and TRBJ2-2, the complete variable domain reads EPEVTQTPSHQVTQMGQEVILRCVPISNHLYFYWYRQILGQKVEFLVSFYNNEISEKSEIFDDQFSVERPDGSNFTLKIRSTKLEDSAMYFCASRLATAPGELFFGEGSRLTVL.

The chain carries TRBV28 and TRBJ1-1, with no clear D. Trimming cost V 5 bases and J 5 bases, with 9 bases left between them. This CDR3 spans 12 amino acids. Germline lookup yields CDR1 MDHEN and CDR2 SYDVKM. CDR3 nucleotide sequence: TGTGCCAGCAGTACCGAAGGTACTGAAGCTTTCTTT. Protein: CASSTEGTEAFF.

For this clone: The sample carries other DNA sequences with the same CDR3. The CDR3 loop reads CASSPGQGSDTQYF. CDR3 in DNA: TGCGCCAGCAGCCCTGGACAGGGTTCAGATACGCAGTATTTT. This rearrangement joins TRBV5-1 to TRBJ2-3; the match to TRBD1 covers 8 bases. The CDR3 totals 14 residues. Germline CDR1 reads SGHRS; CDR2 reads YFSETQ. Trimming cost V 4 bases and J 4 bases; bases outside gene matches: 5.

This chain uses TRBV7-2 with TRBJ2-2, with D uncertain. This CDR3 region has 16 residues. Trimming shortened V by 0 bases and J by 2 bases, and 10 bases separated the two germline ends. Per the germline V gene, CDR1 is SGHTA and CDR2 is FQGNSA. The CDR3: CASSLADALNTGELFF. The CDR3 region has the DNA TGTGCCAGCAGCTTAGCCGATGCACTTAACACCGGGGAGCTGTTTTTT.

The chain recombines TRBV28 with TRBJ1-1, with TRBD1 identical over 7 bases. CDR1 and CDR2 (germline): MDHEN, SYDVKM. The junction had 2 bases not matched to a gene; V was cut back by 7 bases and J by 3 bases. CDR3 size: 12 residues. CDR3 in DNA: TGTGCCAGCAAGGGACAGCACACTGAAGCTTTCTTT. Protein sequence: CASKGQHTEAFF.

The gene calls are TRBV5-1 and TRBJ2-7; tentative D call: TRBD1 (7 bases). The V end was cut by 5 bases, the J end by 1 base, with 22 bases between. Germline assignment: CDR1 SGHRS and CDR2 YFSETQ. CDR3 length: 17 amino acids. As DNA, the CDR3 is TGCGCCAGCAGGGGGACTCAGGGACAGCAGAAATCCTACGAGCAGTACTTC. This translates into CASRGTQGQQKSYEQYF. The complete variable domain, with remaining parts taken from reference TRBV5-1 and TRBJ2-7, reads KAGVTQTPRYLIKTRGQQVTLSCSPISGHRSVSWYQQTPGQGLQFLFEYFSETQRNKGNFPGRFSGRQFSNSRSEMNVSTLELGDSALYLCASRGTQGQQKSYEQYFGPGTRLTVT.

This chain joins TRBV29-1 and TRBJ2-5; 11 positions match TRBD1. The end of the DNA aligns better with TRBJ2-7, so the J call may be wrong. The CDR3 is made up of 13 amino acids. CDR1 is SQVTM and CDR2 is ANQGSEA in the germline V gene. This CDR3 reads CSVGTGGKYEQYF. CDR3 DNA: TGCAGCGTTGGGACAGGGGGCAAGTACGAGCAGTACTTC.

The chain combines TRBV4-1 with TRBJ1-2; 7 nucleotides agree with TRBD1. Per the germline V gene, CDR1 is MGHRA and CDR2 is YSYEKL. The CDR3 sequence is 14 residues long. The V gene end was trimmed by 1 base and the J gene end by 8 bases; junction bases not matched to a gene: 7. The CDR3 DNA follows: TGCGCCAGCAGCCAAGCGACGACAGGGAGGGGCTACACCTTC. This gives the protein CASSQATTGRGYTF.

The CDR3, as DNA: TGTGCCAGCAGCCGCCCGCCCGGGGAGCTGTTTTTT. Its translation: CASSRPPGELFF. The chain recombines TRBV7-2 with TRBJ2-2, with D uncertain. The germline CDR1 and CDR2 sequences are SGHTA and FQGNSA. The CDR3 has 12 amino acids. Trimming took off 5 bases at V and 6 bases at J, with 7 bases between the two ends.